These T cell receptor beta chains were read from a single sample in a study of cytomegalovirus exposure and HLA in healthy donors. Libraries were prepared by immunoSEQ multiplex PCR; TCRdb keeps only in-frame clonotypes and omits some of them. The sample has tens of thousands of clones; 60% to 85% are singletons. The sample comprised PBMCs. The receptors stem from a man between 35 and 55 years old in good health and CMV-seronegative. The CDR3 runs from the conserved cysteine through the conserved F or W. D genes are given only for firm matches. Clone size appears in some rows only: once, few, many, or a class for an expanded clone.

V gene	D gene	CDR3 length	clone size	J gene	CDR3 DNA	CDR3 protein
TRBV11-2	NA	15	NA	TRBJ2-5	TGTGCCAGCAGCTTAGAGCCTGGGAGGTTGGAGACCCAGTACTTC	CASSLEPGRLETQYF
TRBV7-2	TRBD1	16	NA	TRBJ1-4	TGTGCCAGCAGCTTGACAGGGGGCCAATCTAATGAAAAACTGTTTTTT	CASSLTGGQSNEKLFF
TRBV6-1	TRBD1	16	NA	TRBJ1-5	TGTGCCAGCAGTGACCCGACAGGGGGCAGCAATCAGCCCCAGCATTTT	CASSDPTGGSNQPQHF
TRBV6-1	TRBD2	15	NA	TRBJ2-1	TGTGCCAGCAGTGAAAGGACTAGCGGGAGTGGTGAGCAGTTCTTC	CASSERTSGSGEQFF
TRBV7-2	TRBD2	13	NA	TRBJ2-1	TGTGCCAGCAGCCGCGGACTAGCAGGGGAGCAGTTCTTC	CASSRGLAGEQFF
TRBV6-5	TRBD2	15	NA	TRBJ2-1	TGCGCCAGCAGTTACAGTCTAGCGGGAGTCAATGAGCAGTTCTTC	CASSYSLAGVNEQFF
TRBV7-2	NA	15	NA	TRBJ2-2	TGTGCCAGCAGCTTAGCCAGGACAAACACCGGGGAGCTGTTTTTT	CASSLARTNTGELFF
TRBV28	TRBD2	14	NA	TRBJ2-1	TGTGCCAGCAGCACTCTAGCGGTTTGGAATGAGCAGTTCTTC	CASSTLAVWNEQFF
TRBV7-2	NA	15	NA	TRBJ1-1	TGTGCCAGCAGCTCGACCGGGACACAGAACACTGAAGCTTTCTTT	CASSSTGTQNTEAFF
TRBV27	TRBD1	15	few	TRBJ1-1	TGTGCCAGCAGTTTTACAACAGGGGAAGCCACTGAAGCTTTCTTT	CASSFTTGEATEAFF
TRBV28	NA	10	NA	TRBJ1-6	TGTGCCAGCAGGGACGGACTGTGGCACTTT	CASRDGLWHF
TRBV10-1	NA	12	NA	TRBJ1-1	TGCGCCAGCATTATTACAGGGACCGAAGCTTTCTTT	CASIITGTEAFF
TRBV9	NA	14	NA	TRBJ2-7	TGTGCCAGCAGCGTCCGGGACTCCTCCTACGAGCAGTACTTC	CASSVRDSSYEQYF
TRBV5-4	TRBD1	13	NA	TRBJ1-3	TGTGCCAGCAGCTCCACAGGGGAGGACACCATATATTTT	CASSSTGEDTIYF
TRBV6-5	NA	13	NA	TRBJ2-3	TGTGCCAGCAGTTACGGCGGCCCAGATACGCAGTATTTT	CASSYGGPDTQYF
TRBV27	TRBD2	18	NA	TRBJ2-1	TGTGCCAGCAGTTTCGGGGGACTAGCGGGTCGTGCCTACAATGAGCAGTTCTTC	CASSFGGLAGRAYNEQFF
TRBV19	NA	15	NA	TRBJ2-3	TGTGCCAGTAGTAGCTGGACAGACAGCACAGATACGCAGTATTTT	CASSSWTDSTDTQYF
TRBV2	NA	11	few	TRBJ2-7	TGTGCCAGCCGGGACTCCCACGAGCAGTACTTC	CASRDSHEQYF
TRBV30	NA	15	NA	TRBJ1-2	TGTGCCTGGAGTCCTGCCAGGGCTAGAGTTTATGGCTACACCTTC	CAWSPARARVYGYTF
TRBV21-1	NA	16	NA	TRBJ2-7	TGTGCCAGCAGCAAGGTGGACGGGAGGACCTTCTACGAGCAGTACTTC	CASSKVDGRTFYEQYF
TRBV5-1	NA	13	NA	TRBJ2-1	TGCGCCAGCAGCTGGGGACTCTTCAATGAGCAGTTCTTC	CASSWGLFNEQFF
TRBV4-2	TRBD2	16	NA	TRBJ2-1	TGTGCCAGCAGCCAAGAGGGGACTAGCGGGAGTGGGGAGCAGTTCTTC	CASSQEGTSGSGEQFF
TRBV7-3	NA	13	few	TRBJ2-7	TGTGCCAGCAGCCCGGACAGCTCCTACGAGCAGTACTTC	CASSPDSSYEQYF
TRBV10-3	TRBD2	14	NA	TRBJ2-7	TGTGCCACCCGGACTAGCGGGATTACCTACGAGCAGTACTTC	CATRTSGITYEQYF
TRBV19	NA	14	NA	TRBJ1-1	TGTGCCAGTAGTACCCCTGACCCGCCCGGCGGAGCTTTCTTT	CASSTPDPPGGAFF
TRBV25-1	TRBD1	14	NA	TRBJ1-4	TGTGCCAGCAGTGCTACAGGGGGGTATGAAAAACTGTTTTTT	CASSATGGYEKLFF
TRBV19	TRBD2	16	once	TRBJ2-7	TGTGCCAGTAGTCCCAGCTGGGCTAGCGGCTTATACGAGCAGTACTTC	CASSPSWASGLYEQYF
TRBV30	NA	12	NA	TRBJ2-1	TGTGCCTGGACCGTTAGTTACAATGAGCAGTTCTTC	CAWTVSYNEQFF
TRBV5-4	TRBD1	17	once	TRBJ2-3	TGTGCCAGCAGCTCCCTACGGACAGGGCACAGGCCAGATACGCAGTATTTT	CASSSLRTGHRPDTQYF
TRBV7-3	NA	14	NA	TRBJ2-1	TGTGCCAGCAGCTTAAGCCAGTCCCAGGGGGAGCAGTTCTTC	CASSLSQSQGEQFF
TRBV6-5	NA	12	NA	TRBJ2-7	TGTGCCAGCAGCCGCCCGGTGAGCGAGCAGTACTTC	CASSRPVSEQYF
TRBV5-1	NA	13	NA	TRBJ2-5	TGCGCCAGCAGCTTGGCCATCGGGATGGGGCAGTACTTC	CASSLAIGMGQYF
TRBV5-6	TRBD1	16	NA	TRBJ1-5	TGTGCCAGCAGCCGGACAGGGGGTTACGGAAATCAGCCCCAGCATTTT	CASSRTGGYGNQPQHF
TRBV10-3	TRBD1	13	NA	TRBJ1-5	TGTGCCATTCAGGGGGAGCCCAATCAGCCCCAGCATTTT	CAIQGEPNQPQHF
TRBV19	NA	13	once	TRBJ1-4	TGTGCCAGTAGTGTTTTACTTAATGAAAAACTGTTTTTT	CASSVLLNEKLFF
TRBV4-2	NA	16	NA	TRBJ2-2	TGTGCCAGCAGCCAAGGGGCGGGAACGAACACCGGGGAGCTGTTTTTT	CASSQGAGTNTGELFF
TRBV4-3	TRBD1	19	NA	TRBJ2-7	TGCGCCAGCAGCCAAGTATTCGGACAGGGGGTTGCTGGCGTGTACGAGCAGTACTTC	CASSQVFGQGVAGVYEQYF
TRBV5-4	NA	12	NA	TRBJ2-7	TGTGCCAGCAGCCCGGCGGGCAGACCGCAGTACTTC	CASSPAGRPQYF
TRBV5-1	NA	13	NA	TRBJ2-6	TGCGCCAGCACTACCTCTGGGGCCAACGTCCTGACTTTC	CASTTSGANVLTF
TRBV5-8	NA	17	NA	TRBJ1-5	TGTGCCAGCAGCCGGGGCGGGGGTTCTACTTTCAATCAGCCCCAGCATTTT	CASSRGGGSTFNQPQHF
TRBV19	TRBD1	14	NA	TRBJ1-5	TGTGCCAGTACCTCGACAGGGGCCCGGCAGCCCCAGCATTTT	CASTSTGARQPQHF
TRBV28	TRBD1	13	few	TRBJ2-5	TGTGCCAGCAGTTCCCGGGACAGAGAGACCCAGTACTTC	CASSSRDRETQYF